A single sample gave rise to the 3 T cell receptor beta chains below, sequenced in a study of T-cell reconstitution after alpha-beta-depleted transplantation in children. It was with unique molecular identifiers that the TCRbeta library was prepared. Each CDR3 protein is one row after TCRdb ran MiXCR on the PCR reads. The data contain more than 500,000 distinct CDR3 sequences, more than 9.5% of them singletons. Material: PBMCs, mostly from graft donor cells, obtained 180 days after TCRalphabeta/CD19-depleted stem cell transplant. These TCRs come from a female patient under 10 years old who had a stem cell transplant for aplastic anemia, so the T cells may come from the graft donor.

This clonotype has more than one count but fewer than ten. The chain carries TRBV10-3 and TRBJ1-1, with 10 bases lining up with TRBD1. V lost 0 bases, J lost 7 bases, and 8 bases stayed unmatched. The CDR3 is 16 amino acids. Per the germline V gene, CDR1 is ENHRY and CDR2 is SYGVKD. DNA of the CDR3: TGTGCCATCAGTGAGTCGATCGACAGGGGGCGAGATGAAGCTTTCTTT. Translating it yields CAISESIDRGRDEAFF.

A few counts support this clonotype. V gene TRBV5-6 combines with J gene TRBJ2-7; no definite D call. V lost 2 bases to trimming and J lost 8 bases, with 14 bases between them. This CDR3 is built from 13 residues. Germline lookup yields CDR1 SGHDT and CDR2 YYEEEE. CDR3 in amino acids: CASSLFRQPKQYF. The CDR3, as DNA: TGTGCCAGCAGCTTATTCCGGCAACCTAAGCAGTACTTC.

This clonotype was detected a few times. This chain links TRBV6-5 with TRBJ1-5, with 7 bases aligning to TRBD1. Per germline, CDR1 MNHEY and CDR2 SVGAGI. The J segment lost 6 bases and the V segment lost 0 bases, leaving 14 bases of the junction unmatched. This CDR3 region has 18 residues. In DNA form, the CDR3 reads TGTGCCAGCAGTTACTCGGCGAGGGGAGGGGGCAAGGGTCAGCCCCAGCATTTT. Its protein product is CASSYSARGGGKGQPQHF.